Presented here are 5 T cell receptor beta chains from one specimen sequenced in a study of technical replicates of blood from a handful of donors. Assay: immunoSEQ multiplex PCR; the TCRdb copy retains only in-frame clones and omits some. In the table there are 70,000 or so clones, 90% to 95% of which are singletons. The sequencing sample was made of T cells isolated from PBMCs. The source of these receptors is a human donor in good health. Some clones in this sample may be carry-over from other donors' samples.

V is TRBV29-1 and J is TRBJ1-1; D is uncertain. Germline V gene lookup returns CDR1 SQVTM and CDR2 ANQGSEA. The CDR3 runs 11 residues. Trimming removed 6 bases at V and 5 bases at J, with 10 bases between. The CDR3 DNA follows: TGCAGCGTCGGTGAGCGGACTGAAGCTTTCTTT. Translating it yields CSVGERTEAFF. Full variable domain (missing parts from reference TRBV29-1 and TRBJ1-1): SAVISQKPSRDICQRGTSLTIQCQVDSQVTMMFWYRQQPGQSLTLIATANQGSEATYESGFVIDKFPISRPNLTFSTLTVSNMSPEDSSIYLCSVGERTEAFFGQGTRLTVV.

This sequence joins TRBV27 and TRBJ1-1, with D maybe TRBD1 (6 bases). The V and J ends lost 1 base and 0 bases respectively, with 36 bases between them. Germline V gene data show CDR1 as MNHEY and CDR2 as SMNVEV (reference sequence). This CDR3 contains 24 residues. The CDR3 DNA is TGTGCCAGCAGTTTATGGAGCCACAGGGCTTGGATAATCCTCTACAGCCCATTGAACACTGAAGCTTTCTTT. Protein product: CASSLWSHRAWIILYSPLNTEAFF.

The chain combines TRBV7-2 with TRBJ2-1, with D unresolved. Germline loops: CDR1 SGHTA, CDR2 FQGNSA. V lost 7 bases and J 1 base, leaving 11 bases between the germline ends. CDR3 length: 14 amino acids. The DNA of the CDR3 is TGTGCCAGCAACAATCCTAGTTCCTACAATGAGCAGTTCTTC. As protein: CASNNPSSYNEQFF.

Only one count was recorded for this clone. V is TRBV15 and J is TRBJ2-3; D is possibly TRBD2 (5 bases). Trimming left V 5 bases short and J 2 bases short, with 11 bases between. Germline V gives CDR1 LNHNV, CDR2 YYDKDF (reference sequence). The CDR3 sequence is 14 residues long. The CDR3 region is CATSLASTTDTQYF. As DNA, the CDR3 is TGTGCCACCAGCCTAGCCTCGACCACAGATACGCAGTATTTT.

The V gene is TRBV19, the J gene TRBJ2-1; 7 nucleotides align to TRBD1. CDR1 and CDR2 from the germline V gene are LNHDA and SQIVND (reference sequence). V was clipped by 7 bases and J by 6 bases; unmatched bases: 9. This CDR3 region has 14 residues. The CDR3 nucleotides read TGTGCCAGTACCTCGACAGGGTTCATCAATGAGCAGTTCTTC. Translating it yields CASTSTGFINEQFF.